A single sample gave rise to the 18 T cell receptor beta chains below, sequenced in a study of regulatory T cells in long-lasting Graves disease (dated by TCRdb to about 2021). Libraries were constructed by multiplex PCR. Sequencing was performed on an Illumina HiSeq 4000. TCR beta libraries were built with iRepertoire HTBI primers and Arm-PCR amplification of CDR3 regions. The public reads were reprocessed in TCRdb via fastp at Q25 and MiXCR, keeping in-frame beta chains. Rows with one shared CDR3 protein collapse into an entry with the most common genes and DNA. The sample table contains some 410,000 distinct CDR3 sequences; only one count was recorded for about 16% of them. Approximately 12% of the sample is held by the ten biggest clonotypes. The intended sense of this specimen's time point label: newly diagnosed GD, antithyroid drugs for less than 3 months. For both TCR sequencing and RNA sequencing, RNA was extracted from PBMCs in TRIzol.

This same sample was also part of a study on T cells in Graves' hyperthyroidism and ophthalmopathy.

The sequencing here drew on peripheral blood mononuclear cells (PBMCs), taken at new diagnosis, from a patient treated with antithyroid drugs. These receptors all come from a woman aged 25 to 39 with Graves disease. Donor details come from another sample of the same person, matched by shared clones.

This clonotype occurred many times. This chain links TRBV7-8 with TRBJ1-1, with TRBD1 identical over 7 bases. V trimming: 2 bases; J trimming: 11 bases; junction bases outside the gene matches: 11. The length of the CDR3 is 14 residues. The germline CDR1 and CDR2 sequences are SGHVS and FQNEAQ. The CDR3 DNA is TGTGCCAGCAGCTTATCCGCGGGACAGTTTTCGGCTTTCTTT. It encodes CASSLSAGQFSAFF.

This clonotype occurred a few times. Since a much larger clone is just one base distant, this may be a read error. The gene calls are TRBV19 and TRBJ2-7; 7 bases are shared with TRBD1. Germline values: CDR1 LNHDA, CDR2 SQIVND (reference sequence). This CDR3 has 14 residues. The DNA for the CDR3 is TGTTCCAGTAGTGAGAGACAGGGAAACAACGAGCAGTACTTC. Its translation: CSSSERQGNNEQYF.

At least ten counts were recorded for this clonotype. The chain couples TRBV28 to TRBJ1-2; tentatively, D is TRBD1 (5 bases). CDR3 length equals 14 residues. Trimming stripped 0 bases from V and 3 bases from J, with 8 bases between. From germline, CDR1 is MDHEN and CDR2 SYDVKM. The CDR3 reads CASSLWGLDYGYTF. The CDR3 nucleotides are TGTGCCAGCAGTTTATGGGGGCTAGACTATGGCTACACCTTC.

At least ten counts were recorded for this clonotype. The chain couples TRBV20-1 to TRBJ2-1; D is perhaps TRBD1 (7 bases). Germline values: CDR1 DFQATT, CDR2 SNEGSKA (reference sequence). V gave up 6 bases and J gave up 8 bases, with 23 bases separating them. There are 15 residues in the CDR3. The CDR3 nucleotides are TGCAGTGCGCCCCAGGCAGGGGGGTCAAAGGATGAGCAGTTCTTC. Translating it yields CSAPQAGGSKDEQFF.

The CDR3 region is CASTRRSGSKETQYF. In DNA, the CDR3 is TGCGCCAGCACGCGGAGGAGCGGGAGTAAAGAGACCCAGTACTTC. The J gene is TRBJ2-5, the V gene TRBV5-1, with 8 nucleotides matching TRBD2. V lost 6 bases to trimming and J lost 3 bases; unmatched junction nucleotides: 10. Germline-derived CDR1 and CDR2 are SGHRS and YFSETQ. The CDR3 has 15 amino acids.

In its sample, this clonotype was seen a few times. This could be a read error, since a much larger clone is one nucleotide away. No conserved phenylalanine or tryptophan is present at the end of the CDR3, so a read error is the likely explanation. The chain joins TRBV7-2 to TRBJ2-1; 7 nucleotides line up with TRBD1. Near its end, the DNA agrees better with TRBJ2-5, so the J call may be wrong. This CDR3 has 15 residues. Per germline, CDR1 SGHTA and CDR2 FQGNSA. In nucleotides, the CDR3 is TGTGCCAGCAGCAGACAGGGCGGCCTCGGAGAGACCCAGTACCTC. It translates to CASSRQGGLGETQYL.

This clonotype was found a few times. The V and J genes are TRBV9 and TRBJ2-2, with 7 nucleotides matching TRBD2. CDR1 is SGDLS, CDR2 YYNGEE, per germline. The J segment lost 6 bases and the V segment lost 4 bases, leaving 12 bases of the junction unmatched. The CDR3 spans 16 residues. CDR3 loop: CASSSGGGIRAGELFF. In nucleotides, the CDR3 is TGTGCCAGCAGCTCGGGAGGAGGGATCAGAGCCGGGGAGCTGTTTTTT.

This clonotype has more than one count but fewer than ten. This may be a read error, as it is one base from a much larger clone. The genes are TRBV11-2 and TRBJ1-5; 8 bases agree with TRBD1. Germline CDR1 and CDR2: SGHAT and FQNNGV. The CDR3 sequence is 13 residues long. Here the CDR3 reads CTSSQDRDQPQHF. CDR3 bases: TGTACCAGCAGTCAGGACAGGGACCAGCCCCAGCATTTT.

CDR3 sequence (DNA): TGTGCCAGCTCCGGTTTAGCGGGCAAATACTCCTACGAGCAGTACTTC. Its translation is CASSGLAGKYSYEQYF. The chain has TRBV3-1 and TRBJ2-7; 7 bases match TRBD2. The CDR3 is 16 amino acids. Trimming cost V 8 bases and J 0 bases; bases outside gene matches: 13. The V gene's germline CDR1 is LGHDT and CDR2 YNNKEL (reference sequence).

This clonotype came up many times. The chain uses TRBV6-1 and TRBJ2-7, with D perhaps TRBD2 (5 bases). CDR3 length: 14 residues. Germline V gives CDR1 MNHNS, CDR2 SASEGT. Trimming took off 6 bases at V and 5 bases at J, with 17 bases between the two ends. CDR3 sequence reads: CASSRPSKGHEQYF. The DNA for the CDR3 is TGTGCCAGCAGCCGTCCTAGCAAGGGCCACGAGCAGTACTTC.

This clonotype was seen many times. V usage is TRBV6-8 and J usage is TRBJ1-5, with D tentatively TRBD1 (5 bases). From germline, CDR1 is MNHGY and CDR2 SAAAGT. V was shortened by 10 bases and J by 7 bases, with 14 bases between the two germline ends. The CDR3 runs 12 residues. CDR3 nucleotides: TGTGCCACCCGGTGCGGGGACCAGCCCCAGCATTTT. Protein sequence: CATRCGDQPQHF.

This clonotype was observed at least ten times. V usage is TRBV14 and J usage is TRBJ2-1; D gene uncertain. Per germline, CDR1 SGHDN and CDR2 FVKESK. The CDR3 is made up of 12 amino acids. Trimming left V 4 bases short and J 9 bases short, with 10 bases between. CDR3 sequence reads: CASSPRPGEQFF. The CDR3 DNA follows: TGTGCCAGCAGCCCCCGGCCGGGTGAGCAGTTCTTC.

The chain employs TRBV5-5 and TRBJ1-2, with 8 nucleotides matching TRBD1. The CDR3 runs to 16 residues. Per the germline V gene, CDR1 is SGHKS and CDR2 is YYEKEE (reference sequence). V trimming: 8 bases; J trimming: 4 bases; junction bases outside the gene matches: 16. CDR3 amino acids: CASSGARTGILYGYTF. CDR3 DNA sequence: TGTGCCAGTAGCGGCGCCCGGACAGGGATTCTCTATGGCTACACCTTC.

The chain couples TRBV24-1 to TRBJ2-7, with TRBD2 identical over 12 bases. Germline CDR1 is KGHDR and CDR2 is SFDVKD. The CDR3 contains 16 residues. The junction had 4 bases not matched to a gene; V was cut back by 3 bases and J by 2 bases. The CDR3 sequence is CATSDLRTSGTYEQYF. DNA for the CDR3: TGTGCCACCAGTGATCTCCGGACTAGCGGGACCTACGAGCAGTACTTC.

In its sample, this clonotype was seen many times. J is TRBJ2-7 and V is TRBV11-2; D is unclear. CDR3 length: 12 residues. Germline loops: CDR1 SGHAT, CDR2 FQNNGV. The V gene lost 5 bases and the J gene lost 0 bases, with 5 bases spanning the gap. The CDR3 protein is CASSESSYEQYF. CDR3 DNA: TGTGCCAGCAGCGAATCCTCCTACGAGCAGTACTTC.

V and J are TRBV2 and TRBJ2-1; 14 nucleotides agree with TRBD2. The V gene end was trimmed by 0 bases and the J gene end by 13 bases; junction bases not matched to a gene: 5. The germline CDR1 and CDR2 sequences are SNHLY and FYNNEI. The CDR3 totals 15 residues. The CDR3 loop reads CASSEAGLAGGGQFF. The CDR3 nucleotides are TGTGCCAGCAGTGAAGCCGGACTAGCGGGGGGAGGTCAGTTCTTC.

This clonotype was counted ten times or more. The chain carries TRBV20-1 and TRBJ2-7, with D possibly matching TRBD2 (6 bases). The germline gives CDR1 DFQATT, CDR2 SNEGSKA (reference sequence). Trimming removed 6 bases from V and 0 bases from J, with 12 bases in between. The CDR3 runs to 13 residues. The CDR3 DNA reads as TGCAGTGCAAGTAGCGGTGACTCCTACGAGCAGTACTTC. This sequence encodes CSASSGDSYEQYF.

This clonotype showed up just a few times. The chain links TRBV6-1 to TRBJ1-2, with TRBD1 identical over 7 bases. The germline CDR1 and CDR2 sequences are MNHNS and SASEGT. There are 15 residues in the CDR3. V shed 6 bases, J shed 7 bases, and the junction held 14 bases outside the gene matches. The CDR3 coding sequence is TGTGCCAGCAGCCCCTTTACAGGGGCCGGGACTGGCTACACCTTC. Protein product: CASSPFTGAGTGYTF.